This T cell receptor (beta chain) was found in a study of cytomegalovirus exposure and HLA in healthy donors. Study results and caveats: Within the approximately 120 validation repertoires, first-cohort TCR clusters tended to co-occur, according to a later analysis.

Sequencing used immunoSEQ multiplex PCR; TCRdb keeps in-frame clones, though not all of them. The sample contains 150,000 to 180,000 clones, 86% of which appear only once. Regarding this clone: Its specificity is unknown.

Germline CDR1 is MDHEN and CDR2 is SYDVKM. The V segment lost 8 bases and the J segment 2 bases; nucleotides outside the gene matches: 9. This CDR3 contains 14 residues. The V and J genes are TRBV28 and TRBJ2-7, with 7 positions matching TRBD1. This TCR derives from a man aged 18 to 29 in good health and CMV-seropositive. Sequencing was carried out using PBMCs. The CDR3 region is CASSRTGTAYEQYF. The CDR3 bases are TGTGCCAGCTCCCGAACCGGGACAGCCTACGAGCAGTACTTC.